A selection of T cell receptor beta chains follows, all from one sample in a study of T cell responses to AZD1222 COVID-19 vaccine. Measured with immunoSEQ multiplex PCR; TCRdb has only the in-frame clones, and not every one. The sample includes 80,000 to 100,000 clones, around 89% of them seen just once. The source was peripheral blood, collected on day 0 of AZD1222 vaccination. The receptor set was obtained from an adult in good health. Each CDR3 is given with its conserved first and last residue. A D gene is named only where the DNA matches it firmly. Clone size is given for some rows only: seen once, a few or many times, or a class if the clone is expanded.

>NA|TRBJ1-4|NA|15|TRBV4-1
TGCGCCAGCAGCCAAGATCCGACGGATAATGAAAAACTGTTTTTT
CASSQDPTDNEKLFF
>NA|TRBJ1-2|NA|13|TRBV27
TGTGCCAGCACCTTCGGCAGGGGAGGTGGCTACACCTTC
CASTFGRGGGYTF
>NA|TRBJ2-7|once|15|TRBV4-3
TGCGCCAGCAGCCAAGGGGACCGGGCCACCTACGAGCAGTACTTC
CASSQGDRATYEQYF
>NA|TRBJ2-7|NA|14|TRBV6-5
TGTGCCAGCAGCATGGACGCAAACTCCTACGAGCAGTACTTC
CASSMDANSYEQYF
>TRBD1|TRBJ1-1|few|14|TRBV7-9
TGTGCCAGCAGCCTGGGACAGGGGAGGGTTGAAGCTTTCTTT
CASSLGQGRVEAFF
>NA|TRBJ1-2|NA|12|TRBV19
TGTGCCAGTAGTACAGGGCGGTATGGCTACACCTTC
CASSTGRYGYTF
>TRBD1|TRBJ1-1|few|15|TRBV6-5
TGTGCCAGCAAACCGGGACAGGGACAGAACACTGAAGCTTTCTTT
CASKPGQGQNTEAFF
>TRBD1|TRBJ1-2|NA|13|TRBV7-2
TGTGCCAGCAGCTCGACAGGGAACTATGGCTACACCTTC
CASSSTGNYGYTF
>NA|TRBJ2-7|NA|12|TRBV7-9
TGTGCCAGCAGACCCCTGGGGTACGAGCAGTACTTC
CASRPLGYEQYF
>TRBD1|TRBJ1-3|once|15|TRBV6-5
TGTGCCAGCAGCAGACAGGGCAACTCTGGAAACACCATATATTTT
CASSRQGNSGNTIYF
>TRBD2|TRBJ2-2|NA|15|TRBV6-6
TGTGCCAGCAGTAAACGGACTAGGGGCACCGGGGAGCTGTTTTTT
CASSKRTRGTGELFF
>TRBD1|TRBJ1-2|NA|16|TRBV10-2
TGCGCCAGCAGTGACGGTCAGGGACAGGGCCGGTTTGGCTACACCTTC
CASSDGQGQGRFGYTF
>NA|TRBJ1-1|NA|13|TRBV29-1
TGCAGCGTCACCAGGGTGACGGCCTCTGAAGCTTTCTTT
CSVTRVTASEAFF
>NA|TRBJ2-1|NA|16|TRBV5-4
TGTGCCAGCAGCACACCTGGTCTGACTCCGACCAATGAGCAGTTCTTC
CASSTPGLTPTNEQFF
>TRBD1|TRBJ1-5|NA|15|TRBV18
TGTGCCAGCTCAGCCGGGACAGGCCTGAATCAGCCCCAGCATTTT
CASSAGTGLNQPQHF
>NA|TRBJ1-1|once|15|TRBV10-3
TGTGCCATCAGTGAGTCCCCAGGGGTGAACACTGAAGCTTTCTTT
CAISESPGVNTEAFF
>NA|TRBJ2-2|NA|15|TRBV5-1
TGCGCCAGCAGCTTGAGACAGGAAAACACCGGGGAGCTGTTTTTT
CASSLRQENTGELFF
>NA|TRBJ1-3|NA|17|TRBV5-8
TGTGCCAGCAGACCTGGACAGATGCCCCTCTCTGGAAACACCATATATTTT
CASRPGQMPLSGNTIYF
>NA|TRBJ2-1|NA|13|TRBV30
TGTGCCTGGAGCCTAGAGGGCCCCAATGAGCAGTTCTTC
CAWSLEGPNEQFF
>TRBD1|TRBJ2-1|NA|14|TRBV28
TGTGCCATCGAAACCGGGACAGGGGGCAATGAGCAGTTCTTC
CAIETGTGGNEQFF
>NA|TRBJ2-3|NA|14|TRBV6-6
TGTGCCAGCAGTCCACCTAGGCGGACAGATACGCAGTATTTT
CASSPPRRTDTQYF
>NA|TRBJ1-6|NA|14|TRBV7-9
TGTGCCAGCAGCTTAGAAGTGGCAAATTCACCCCTCCACTTT
CASSLEVANSPLHF
>NA|TRBJ1-1|NA|13|TRBV5-1
TGCGCCAGCAGCTTGACACCGAACACTGAAGCTTTCTTT
CASSLTPNTEAFF
>NA|TRBJ1-5|NA|14|TRBV6-6
TGTGCCAGCAGTAACCAGGGGTCCCATCAGCCCCAGCATTTT
CASSNQGSHQPQHF
>NA|TRBJ1-6|NA|16|TRBV7-9
TGTGCCAGCAGCCCGGGGGGCGGATTTTATAATTCACCCCTCCACTTT
CASSPGGGFYNSPLHF
>NA|TRBJ2-7|NA|16|TRBV6-1
TGTGCCAGCAGTGAAGCGGGGGGCCCTCGTTCCTACGAGCAGTACTTC
CASSEAGGPRSYEQYF
>NA|TRBJ1-2|NA|16|TRBV3-1/TRBV3-2
TGTGCCAGCAGCCAAGAAATGCCGACAGTTAACTATGGCTACACCTTC
CASSQEMPTVNYGYTF
>TRBD1|TRBJ2-5|NA|15|TRBV19
TGTGCCAGTAGTTCCGGGACAGGGGTTGTGGAGACCCAGTACTTC
CASSSGTGVVETQYF
>TRBD2|TRBJ2-1|NA|16|TRBV29-1
TGCAGCGTCTACGGGACTAGCGGGAGTGTTGGGAATGAGCAGTTCTTC
CSVYGTSGSVGNEQFF
>TRBD1|TRBJ2-2|NA|16|TRBV9
TGTGCCAGCAGCGCCTCTGGACAGGGTTACACCGGGGAGCTGTTTTTT
CASSASGQGYTGELFF
>NA|TRBJ2-1|NA|12|TRBV5-1
TGCGCCAGCAGGCTCACAAACGGTGAGCAGTTCTTC
CASRLTNGEQFF
>TRBD1|TRBJ1-4|NA|14|TRBV19
TGTGCCAGTACCCGGGGACAGGATAATGAAAAACTGTTTTTT
CASTRGQDNEKLFF
>NA|TRBJ2-1|NA|16|TRBV5-1
TGCGCCAGCAGCCGCCTACAAAGGGATTTGGACAATGAGCAGTTCTTC
CASSRLQRDLDNEQFF
>NA|TRBJ2-3|NA|14|TRBV9
TGTGCCAGCAGCGTAGCACAGGGAGCAGATACGCAGTATTTT
CASSVAQGADTQYF
>TRBD2|TRBJ2-1|NA|14|TRBV9
TGTGCCAGCAGCGTACTAGCGGCTGCCAATGAGCAGTTCTTC
CASSVLAAANEQFF
>TRBD2|TRBJ2-1|NA|14|TRBV29-1
TGCAGCGTTGATAGCGGGACCTCCTACAATGAGCAGTTCTTC
CSVDSGTSYNEQFF
>NA|TRBJ2-1|NA|16|TRBV9
TGTGCCAGCAGCGTCAGAGGAACACCCTCCTACAATGAGCAGTTCTTC
CASSVRGTPSYNEQFF
>NA|TRBJ2-3|NA|14|TRBV28
TGTGCCAGCAAGAGCGGGCTTTCTACAGATACGCAGTATTTT
CASKSGLSTDTQYF
>NA|TRBJ1-2|NA|11|TRBV28
TGTGCCAGCAAAATTAACTATGGCTACACCTTC
CASKINYGYTF
>NA|TRBJ1-4|NA|14|TRBV5-1
TGCGCCAGCAGCTTGTCAGGCGCCGGGGAAAAACTGTTTTTT
CASSLSGAGEKLFF
>NA|TRBJ1-1|NA|14|TRBV5-1
TGCGCCAGCAGCTTGGTGGGGTCGGACACTGAAGCTTTCTTT
CASSLVGSDTEAFF
>NA|TRBJ2-1|NA|14|TRBV7-2
TGTGCCAGCAGCTCTGATGGAGGAAGACGTGAGCAGTTCTTC
CASSSDGGRREQFF
>TRBD2|TRBJ2-2|NA|15|TRBV7-3
TGTGCCAGCAGCTTCGGGACTACGAACACCGGGGAGCTGTTTTTT
CASSFGTTNTGELFF
>TRBD2|TRBJ2-3|NA|20|TRBV6-2/TRBV6-3
TGTGCCAGCAGTTATCCAACCGGGACTAGCCGATACTCTAGCACAGATACGCAGTATTTT
CASSYPTGTSRYSSTDTQYF
>TRBD1|TRBJ2-4|NA|14|TRBV29-1
TGCAGCGTGGGGGACAGGGTAGCGTTGGGCATTCAGTACTTC
CSVGDRVALGIQYF
>TRBD1|TRBJ2-2|NA|17|TRBV28
TGTGCCAGCAGTTTGTCAGAGGGACAGGGTCGAACCGGGGAGCTGTTTTTT
CASSLSEGQGRTGELFF
>NA|TRBJ1-4|few|15|TRBV5-8
TGTGCCAGCAGCTTGGCCGGGAATAATGGAGAAAAACTGTTTTTT
CASSLAGNNGEKLFF
>TRBD2|TRBJ2-1|NA|15|TRBV7-2
TGTGCCAGCAGCTTGAGCGGGGTATCCTACAATGAGCAGTTCTTC
CASSLSGVSYNEQFF
>NA|TRBJ1-5|NA|12|TRBV29-1
TGCAGCGTTGGAGCCAGAGATCAGCCCCAGCATTTT
CSVGARDQPQHF